This TCR beta chain originates from a study of blood T cell repertoires in COVID-19. This CDR3 has 14 amino acids. The V gene lost 0 bases and the J gene lost 3 bases, with 8 bases spanning the gap. Germline-derived CDR1 and CDR2 are LGHNA and YSLEER. Using immunoSEQ multiplex PCR, the repertoire was profiled, and TCRdb retains in-frame clones only, with some absent. Counted here are 200,000 to 300,000 clones, approximately 90% occurring once; the ten biggest clones make up 2.6%. The specimen sequenced was PBMCs or T cells enriched from blood (not recorded which). The sequence was obtained from a woman under 40 with acute COVID-19. The V and J genes are TRBV4-3 and TRBJ1-2; weak D call: TRBD1 (6 bases). DNA for the CDR3: TGCGCCAGCAGCCAAGATGAGGGGGACTATGGCTACACCTTC. Protein product: CASSQDEGDYGYTF.